The entry below describes one T cell receptor (beta chain). This sample was included in a study of blood T cell repertoires in COVID-19. Study-wide context: From the United States, Italy and Spain came samples of acute and convalescent COVID-19. The analysed material was cDNA or gDNA that came from T cells, B-cell-depleted T cells, or PBMCs.

Study processing details: Reference gene primers were amplified, and this amplification served to estimate nucleated cell counts. TCRdb's table, derived via immunoSEQ multiplex PCR, lists solely in-frame clones and lacks some. V and J calls plus clone size are reproduced from that table; the DNA served to infer D and trimming. The profile shows approximately 100,000 clones, 70% to 90% of them singletons. Losses at the gene ends were 6 bases for V and 2 bases for J; bases not matched to a gene: 5. Germline lookup yields CDR1 ENHRY and CDR2 SYGVKD. The CDR3 runs to 15 residues. This TCR derives from a man in his fifties in a cohort sampled during active COVID-19. The specimen sequenced was peripheral blood. V is TRBV10-3 and J is TRBJ2-1, with 9 bases aligning to TRBD1. The CDR3 sequence: CAISPDRGPYNEQFF. The CDR3 DNA reads as TGTGCCATCAGCCCGGACAGGGGTCCCTACAATGAGCAGTTCTTC.